The clone carrying this T cell receptor beta chain was seen ten or more times. This CDR3 has 15 amino acids. Trimming took 4 bases from V and 3 from J; bases not matched to a gene: 8. Germline CDR1 is LGHNA and CDR2 is YSLEER. This specimen comes from a study of molecular identifiers for immune sequencing clone quantification. One entry per CDR3 protein, called by TCRdb with MiXCR from the PCR reads. Altogether tens of thousands of distinct CDR3 sequences are present, around 20% being singletons, with the ten largest covering around 1%. This TCR was sampled from a human donor in good health. Some libraries in this study had Jurkat cell RNA spiked in. V and J are TRBV4-3 and TRBJ1-2, with 7 nucleotides matching TRBD1. Sequencing was done on a sample of naive CD8+ T cells from blood, with Jurkat cell RNA spiked in. Subset of the sample: FACS-sorted CD8+CD4-CCR7+CD45RA+ naive T cells. The CDR3 spells CASSLQSGGDYGYTF. DNA for the CDR3: TGCGCCAGCAGCCTACAGTCAGGGGGAGACTATGGCTACACCTTC.